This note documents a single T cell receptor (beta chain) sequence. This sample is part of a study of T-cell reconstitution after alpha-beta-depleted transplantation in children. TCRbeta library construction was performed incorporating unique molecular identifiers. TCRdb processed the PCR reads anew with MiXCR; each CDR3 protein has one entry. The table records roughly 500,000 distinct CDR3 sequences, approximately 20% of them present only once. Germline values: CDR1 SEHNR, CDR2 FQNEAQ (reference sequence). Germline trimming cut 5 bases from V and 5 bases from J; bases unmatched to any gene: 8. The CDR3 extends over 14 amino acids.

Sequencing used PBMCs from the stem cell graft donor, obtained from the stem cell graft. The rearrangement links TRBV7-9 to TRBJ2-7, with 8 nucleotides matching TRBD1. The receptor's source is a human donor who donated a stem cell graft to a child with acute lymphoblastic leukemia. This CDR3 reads CASSPWTGNHEQYF. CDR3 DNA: TGTGCCAGCAGCCCCTGGACAGGGAACCACGAGCAGTACTTC.